This TCR beta chain was retrieved from a study of T cell responses to AZD1222 COVID-19 vaccine. About the research overall: Second doses at about 4 or about 12 weeks were pooled. Findings of the study overall: Among spike-specific TCRs, nearly half reportedly target unmutated variant regions. Mapped onto spike, vaccine-associated CD4 TCRs spanned it and were dominant at 160-218 and 743-854.

Trimming took 1 base from V and 5 from J, leaving 6 bases between them. CDR1 LNHNV and CDR2 YYDKDF come from the germline V gene (reference sequence). The CDR3 covers 12 residues. For this clone: Its antigen remains unidentified.

Generated by immunoSEQ multiplex PCR, the TCRdb table keeps only in-frame clones and is missing some. The sample yields around 110,000 clones, approximately 93% seen once. This clonotype originated in an adult in good health. The chain combines TRBV15 with TRBJ2-7; a weak D match, TRBD2 (5 bases). Sequenced here: peripheral blood, sampled on day 0 of AZD1222 vaccination. CDR3 nucleotides: TGTGCCACCAGCAGAGCCGGGGACGAGCAGTACTTC. It encodes CATSRAGDEQYF.